This TCR beta chain comes out of a study of blood T cell repertoires in COVID-19. This CDR3 is built from 16 residues. The germline gives CDR1 MGHRA, CDR2 YSYEKL. V lost 1 base and J lost 3, with 15 bases in between. The protocol was immunoSEQ multiplex PCR, while the TCRdb copy is restricted to in-frame clones and leaves out a portion. The table records 40,000 to 50,000 clones, 70% to 80% of them present only once. Sequencing was performed on peripheral blood. The chain employs TRBV4-1 and TRBJ1-1; weak D call: TRBD1 (6 bases). The origin of this receptor is a man between 70 and 80 years old with acute or convalescent COVID-19. The CDR3 DNA reads as TGCGCCAGCAGCCAAGGAAGGGCCAGGGGATACACTGAAGCTTTCTTT. Residues: CASSQGRARGYTEAFF.